Following are 25 T cell receptor beta chains from one sample sequenced in a study of T cell responses to AZD1222 COVID-19 vaccine (dated by TCRdb to about 2021). The time point label on this specimen signifies: about 28 days (+/-7) after the second vaccine dose. The protocol used for the library was the immunoSEQ multiplex PCR assay. The table was pulled from immuneACCESS by TCRdb, which kept in-frame rearrangements only. Such tables lose some clones; where checked, under half of the loss comes from unresolved V genes, and the rest has no known cause. This sample lists 150,000 or so clones; about 91% were detected once. Of the sample, 1% to 1.5% is held by the ten largest clones. The sequencing used peripheral blood, collected 28 days after the second AZD1222 dose. These TCRs come from an adult who received the AZD1222 COVID-19 vaccine.

The V gene is TRBV6-5, the J gene TRBJ2-1; possibly TRBD1 for D (6 bases). Germline values: CDR1 MNHEY, CDR2 SVGAGI. Trimming left V 5 bases short and J 6 bases short, with 11 bases between. The CDR3 runs to 13 residues. The CDR3 sequence is CASSPGHFNEQFF. The CDR3 DNA reads TGTGCCAGCAGTCCGGGACACTTCAATGAGCAGTTCTTC.

The chain couples TRBV27 to TRBJ1-6; perhaps TRBD1 as D (5 bases). Trimming stripped 5 bases from V and 7 bases from J, with 9 bases between. CDR1 and CDR2 from the germline V gene are MNHEY and SMNVEV (reference sequence). The CDR3 is 13 amino acids. The CDR3 DNA reads TGTGCCAGCAGTGGGACTTTGAATTCACCCCTCCACTTT. Translating it yields CASSGTLNSPLHF.

This rearrangement joins TRBV5-8 to TRBJ1-6; D is possibly TRBD1 (6 bases). The CDR3 is made up of 15 amino acids. Between the trimmed V and J ends, which lost 3 bases and 9 bases, there was a span of 16 bases. The germline V gene has CDR1 SGHTS and CDR2 YDEGEE. CDR3 DNA sequence: TGTGCCAGCAGCTGGATCACCGGACAGAGTTCACCCCTCCACTTT. Translated, it gives CASSWITGQSSPLHF.

V and J are TRBV5-1 and TRBJ2-2; D uncertain. This CDR3 is built from 17 residues. CDR1 is SGHRS, CDR2 YFSETQ, per germline. Trimming removed 0 bases from V and 4 bases from J, with 16 bases in between. The CDR3 DNA sequence: TGCGCCAGCAGCTTGGCAAGCGCAGGTCTTCGCACCGGGGAGCTGTTTTTT. Translation gives CASSLASAGLRTGELFF.

Only one count was recorded for this clone. The chain couples TRBV28 to TRBJ1-6; 7 nucleotides align to TRBD1. The ends lost 6 bases at V and 7 bases at J; junction bases unmatched: 9. The germline gives CDR1 MDHEN, CDR2 SYDVKM. This CDR3 has 15 residues. The chain's CDR3 is CASSLAQGRNSPLHF. CDR3 DNA: TGTGCCAGCAGCTTGGCACAGGGGCGGAATTCACCCCTCCACTTT.

The V call is TRBV7-9, the J call TRBJ2-2; 10 nucleotides agree with TRBD1. The CDR3 extends over 16 amino acids. Germline V lookup: CDR1 SEHNR, CDR2 FQNEAQ (reference sequence). The ends lost 6 bases at V and 1 base at J; junction bases unmatched: 5. The CDR3, as DNA: TGTGCCAGCAGTTGGGACAGGGGTTGGAACACCGGGGAGCTGTTTTTT. Amino acid sequence: CASSWDRGWNTGELFF.

This chain joins TRBV6-1 and TRBJ2-7; D unclear. The V end was cut by 1 base, the J end by 5 bases, with 9 bases between. The CDR3 contains 13 residues. Germline V gives CDR1 MNHNS, CDR2 SASEGT. Written as DNA, the CDR3 is TGTGCCAGCAGTGAAGAGTGGGCCCACGAGCAGTACTTC. Translated, it gives CASSEEWAHEQYF.

The chain has TRBV19 and TRBJ2-1, with 9 bases aligning to TRBD1. J gave up 7 bases and V 6 bases, and 7 bases lay outside the gene matches. This CDR3 has 14 residues. The germline V gene encodes CDR1 LNHDA and CDR2 SQIVND (reference sequence). The CDR3, as DNA: TGTGCCAGTAGGGACGCCGGGACAGGGAATGAGCAGTTCTTC. Protein: CASRDAGTGNEQFF.

V usage is TRBV6-5 and J usage is TRBJ1-2, with TRBD1 as a possible D gene (5 bases). Between the trimmed V and J ends, which lost 10 bases and 7 bases, there was a span of 19 bases. This CDR3 is 13 amino acids long. The germline gives CDR1 MNHEY, CDR2 SVGAGI. The CDR3 region has the DNA TGTGCCACCAAAAGGGGCCTGGGATCTGGCTACACCTTC. The encoded protein is CATKRGLGSGYTF.

V usage is TRBV2 and J usage is TRBJ1-4; possibly TRBD1 for D (6 bases). V lost 6 bases, J lost 8 bases, and 19 bases lay in between. Looked up from germline, CDR1 is SNHLY and CDR2 is FYNNEI. The CDR3 length is 15 residues. CDR3 DNA sequence: TGTGCCAGCAGCTCGACTTTCCGGAGGGGGGAAAAACTGTTTTTT. This translates into CASSSTFRRGEKLFF.

This rearrangement joins TRBV19 to TRBJ2-5; TRBD2 matches 10 bases. The ends lost 1 base at V and 5 bases at J; junction bases unmatched: 4. CDR3 length: 15 residues. Per germline, CDR1 LNHDA and CDR2 SQIVND (reference sequence). CDR3 amino acids: CASSIAPGLAETQYF. CDR3 nucleotides: TGTGCCAGTAGTATAGCCCCGGGACTAGCGGAGACCCAGTACTTC.

A few counts support this clone. The chain carries TRBV24-1 and TRBJ1-5; 10 bases agree with TRBD1. Trimming removed 10 bases from V and 6 bases from J; junction bases left unmatched: 2. CDR3 length: 12 residues. Germline loops: CDR1 KGHDR, CDR2 SFDVKD. The CDR3 nucleotides are TGTGCCACGAGACAGGGGGCTCAGCCCCAGCATTTT. Its protein product is CATRQGAQPQHF.

This chain connects TRBV5-4 to TRBJ1-2; possibly TRBD1 for D (6 bases). This CDR3 has 16 amino acids. The V end was cut by 0 bases, the J end by 6 bases, with 18 bases between. Per germline, CDR1 SGHNT and CDR2 YYREEE (reference sequence). The CDR3 DNA reads as TGTGCCAGCAGCTTGGGGGGAAACAGGGAGGCGCATGGCTACACCTTC. It translates to CASSLGGNREAHGYTF.

The chain employs TRBV4-3 and TRBJ1-2, with a weak D call TRBD1 (5 bases). Germline V gene data show CDR1 as LGHNA and CDR2 as YSLEER. Deletions cut 0 bases from V and 4 bases from J, with 12 bases between. There are 15 residues in the CDR3. The chain's CDR3 is CASSQDEGDLYGYTF. CDR3 coding DNA: TGCGCCAGCAGCCAAGATGAAGGGGACCTCTATGGCTACACCTTC.

CDR3 DNA: TGTGCCAGCAGTGTTCTCATGGGCGGTTATAATTCACCCCTCCACTTT. This encodes CASSVLMGGYNSPLHF. The chain joins TRBV2 to TRBJ1-6; D ambiguous. Trimming shortened V by 4 bases and J by 4 bases, and 14 bases separated the two germline ends. The germline V gene encodes CDR1 SNHLY and CDR2 FYNNEI. The CDR3 contains 16 residues.

V is TRBV14 and J is TRBJ1-1; TRBD1 might be the D (6 bases). The V gene's germline CDR1 is SGHDN and CDR2 FVKESK. CDR3 length: 14 amino acids. Trimming took 2 bases from V and 2 from J, leaving 9 bases between them. CDR3 bases: TGTGCCAGCAGCCAATGGGGGCTTAACACTGAAGCTTTCTTT. Residues: CASSQWGLNTEAFF.

The V and J genes are TRBV19 and TRBJ1-6; a weak D match, TRBD1 (6 bases). The V end lost 4 bases, the J end lost 7 bases, and 11 bases lay between the germline ends. The CDR3 totals 14 residues. Germline CDR1 is LNHDA and CDR2 is SQIVND (reference sequence). The CDR3 here is CASSKGQTNSPLHF. CDR3 nucleotides: TGTGCCAGTAGTAAGGGACAAACGAATTCACCCCTCCACTTT.

This rearrangement joins TRBV10-3 to TRBJ2-3; perhaps TRBD2 as D (6 bases). The germline V gene encodes CDR1 ENHRY and CDR2 SYGVKD. This CDR3 is built from 15 residues. Between the trimmed V and J ends, which lost 2 bases and 4 bases, there was a span of 13 bases. The CDR3 nucleotides read TGTGCCATCAGTGAGAGTTTGCGGGAAGCAGATACGCAGTATTTT. Its protein product is CAISESLREADTQYF.

This clone was recorded only once. The rearrangement joins TRBV14 to TRBJ2-1; tentative D call: TRBD2 (6 bases). Between the trimmed V and J ends, which lost 0 bases and 4 bases, there was a span of 10 bases. The germline gives CDR1 SGHDN, CDR2 FVKESK. The CDR3 contains 15 residues. The CDR3 DNA follows: TGTGCCAGCAGCCAAGATCCGCGGGGTTACAATGAGCAGTTCTTC. Protein sequence: CASSQDPRGYNEQFF.

The J gene is TRBJ2-7, the V gene TRBV30; no clear D. V lost 2 bases to trimming and J lost 0 bases, with 5 bases between them. Germline values: CDR1 GTSNPN, CDR2 SVGIG (reference sequence). This CDR3 is built from 12 residues. The CDR3 sequence: CAWSSSSYEQYF. CDR3 in DNA: TGTGCCTGGAGTAGCAGCTCCTACGAGCAGTACTTC.

This chain links TRBV28 with TRBJ1-1; D not resolved. V lost 3 bases to trimming and J lost 4 bases, with 6 bases between them. From germline, CDR1 is MDHEN and CDR2 SYDVKM. There are 12 residues in the CDR3. CDR3 region: CASSLSATEAFF. CDR3 nucleotide sequence: TGTGCCAGCAGTTTGTCCGCCACTGAAGCTTTCTTT.

The V gene is TRBV11-2, the J gene TRBJ2-7, with D maybe TRBD1 (5 bases). Trimming pared 5 bases from V and 1 base from J, leaving 9 bases between. The germline V gene has CDR1 SGHAT and CDR2 FQNNGV. CDR3 size: 13 residues. CDR3 sequence (DNA): TGTGCCAGCAGCCCTAGGGGTTCCTACGAGCAGTACTTC. This codes for CASSPRGSYEQYF.

The genes are TRBV7-3 and TRBJ1-6, with D perhaps matching TRBD1 (5 bases). Per germline, CDR1 SGHTA and CDR2 FQGTGA. This CDR3 spans 15 amino acids. Trimming removed 2 bases from V and 7 bases from J, with 12 bases in between. CDR3 sequence reads: CASSLGTQTNSPLHF. CDR3 sequence (DNA): TGTGCCAGCAGCTTAGGGACCCAAACCAATTCACCCCTCCACTTT.

The rearrangement links TRBV5-1 to TRBJ1-5; TRBD1 is a possible D gene (6 bases). V lost 4 bases and J lost 2, with 13 bases in between. Germline V gene data show CDR1 as SGHRS and CDR2 as YFSETQ. This CDR3 contains 15 residues. The CDR3 coding sequence is TGCGCCAGCAGCCCCGTGGGGGGCGGCAATCAGCCCCAGCATTTT. This encodes CASSPVGGGNQPQHF.

The chain links TRBV7-8 to TRBJ1-5; D might be TRBD1 (5 bases). V lost 1 base and J lost 0, with 19 bases in between. The CDR3 runs 19 residues. Looked up from germline, CDR1 is SGHVS and CDR2 is FQNEAQ. The CDR3 DNA reads as TGTGCCAGCAGCTTAGACTCAGGCGGGGGTAGGTTTAGCAATCAGCCCCAGCATTTT. It specifies CASSLDSGGGRFSNQPQHF.